This record looks at one T cell receptor beta chain sequence and its context. Source study methods: It was from reference gene primer amplification that nucleated cell counts were estimated. Clones were read by immunoSEQ multiplex PCR, and TCRdb kept only the in-frame ones, dropping some. V and J calls and clone size are copied from that table; D and trimming were computed from the DNA. The data show about 130,000 clones, roughly 86% seen once. The V gene end was trimmed by 10 bases and the J gene end by 6 bases; junction bases not matched to a gene: 2. The germline V gene encodes CDR1 KGHDR and CDR2 SFDVKD. The CDR3 is 11 residues long. The source of the sample is a study of blood T cell repertoires in COVID-19. Study-wide context: The samples span acute and convalescent COVID-19 from the United States, Italy and Spain. Nucleic acid was either cDNA or gDNA, and it came from T cells, B-cell-depleted T cells, or PBMCs.

Seattle-derived patients entered the study during active infection and were followed longitudinally. This receptor was obtained from a woman aged 70 to 79 with COVID-19, enrolled during active disease. The sequenced sample consisted of peripheral blood. The rearrangement joins TRBV24-1 to TRBJ1-2, with 9 bases that match TRBD1. In nucleotides, the CDR3 is TGTGCCACAGGGACAGGGAATGGCTACACCTTC. Encoded protein: CATGTGNGYTF.